This T cell receptor (beta chain) was sequenced for a study of molecular identifiers for immune sequencing clone quantification. This clonotype was counted ten times or more. TCRdb ran MiXCR on the PCR reads and lists one entry per CDR3 protein. The repertoire has over 600,000 distinct CDR3 sequences, 20% of them found once; the top ten carry 0.85%. This CDR3 region has 14 residues. The V end lost 3 bases, the J end lost 2 bases, and 14 bases lay between the germline ends. Germline V gene data show CDR1 as SQVTM and CDR2 as ANQGSEA. The clonotype originates from a human donor in good health. Some libraries in this study had Jurkat cell RNA spiked in. The sample was naive CD8+ T cells from blood, with Jurkat cell RNA spiked in. As for subset: FACS-sorted CD8+CD4-CCR7+CD45RA+ naive T cells. This chain links TRBV29-1 with TRBJ2-7; TRBD2 might be the D (6 bases). The CDR3 spells CSVDGGRPPYEQYF. In DNA form, the CDR3 reads TGCAGCGTTGACGGGGGAAGGCCTCCCTACGAGCAGTACTTC.